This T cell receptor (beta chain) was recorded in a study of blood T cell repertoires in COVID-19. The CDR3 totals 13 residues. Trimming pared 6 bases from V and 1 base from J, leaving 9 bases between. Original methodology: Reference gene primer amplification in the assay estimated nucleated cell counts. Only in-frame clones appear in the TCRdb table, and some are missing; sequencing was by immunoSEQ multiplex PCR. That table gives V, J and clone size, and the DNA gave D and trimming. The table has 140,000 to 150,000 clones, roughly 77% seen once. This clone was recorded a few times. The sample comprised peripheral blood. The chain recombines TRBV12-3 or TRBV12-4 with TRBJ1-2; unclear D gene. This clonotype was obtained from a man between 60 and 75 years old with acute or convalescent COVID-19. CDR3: CASRDGVNYGYTF. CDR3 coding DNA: TGTGCCAGCAGGGACGGGGTTAACTATGGCTACACCTTC.